This TCR beta chain was observed in a study of shared clonotypes between healthy human individuals. The study's findings and limits: Only blood was sampled, and tissue TCR repertoires likely differ from blood ones. It was the non-shared clonotypes that had lower generation probabilities than clonotypes shared by all four donors.

CD45RO negativity and positive selection for CCR7 defined naive CD8 cells, a population that excluded terminally differentiated effector memory CD45RA+ cells. Free of recent acute infections or vaccinations, the donors were healthy HIV-negative adults. V was clipped by 2 bases and J by 7 bases; unmatched bases: 7. The CDR3 covers 13 residues. CDR1 and CDR2 (germline): SQVTM, ANQGSEA. As for this clone: What it binds is not known.

Measured with immunoSEQ multiplex PCR; TCRdb has only the in-frame clones, and not every one. This table holds 660,000 or so clones, 96% found once. This sequence joins TRBV29-1 and TRBJ2-7, with TRBD2 matching over 8 bases. This TCR was sampled from a young woman in good health. Sequenced material: naive CD8+ T cells sorted from blood. The chain's CDR3 is CSVETSGRVEQYF. The CDR3 nucleotides read TGCAGCGTTGAAACGAGCGGGAGAGTTGAGCAGTACTTC.